This passage covers 27 T cell receptor beta chains from one sample sequenced in a study of shared clonotypes between healthy human individuals (dated by TCRdb to the early 2020s). Receptors were amplified or captured by the immunoSEQ multiplex PCR assay. TCRdb mirrors the immuneACCESS table, restricted to in-frame sequences. Some clones are absent from its copies; in checked studies, under half trace to an unresolved V gene, and the reason for the others is unknown. The sample profile shows fewer than 850,000 clones; 72% of them were found once. The ten largest make up approximately 1.8% of the sample. What was sequenced was memory CD4+ T cells sorted from blood. Read against the paper, the sample's cell subset or site label means: CD45RA-negative fraction. These receptors originate from a woman aged 30 to 39 in good health.

This chain joins TRBV5-4 and TRBJ2-7, with D possibly TRBD1 on 6 matching bases. The CDR3 length is 14 residues. Trimming removed 6 bases at V and 0 bases at J, with 13 bases between. Germline V gene lookup returns CDR1 SGHNT and CDR2 YYREEE (reference sequence). CDR3: CASKRQVSSYEQYF. The CDR3 DNA sequence: TGTGCCAGCAAAAGACAGGTGAGCTCCTACGAGCAGTACTTC.

The chain carries TRBV5-1 and TRBJ2-3, with 10 bases that match TRBD1. Germline CDR1 is SGHRS and CDR2 is YFSETQ. V dropped 5 bases and J dropped 3; count of bases not matched to a gene: 0. This CDR3 has 13 residues. DNA for the CDR3: TGCGCCAGCAGGGGACAGGGGACAGATACGCAGTATTTT. Amino acid sequence: CASRGQGTDTQYF.

The CDR3 sequence: CASSQESGTGVQETQYF. For the CDR3, the DNA is TGTGCCAGCAGCCAAGAATCCGGGACGGGTGTCCAAGAGACCCAGTACTTC. The V call is TRBV4-2, the J call TRBJ2-5; D may match TRBD1 or TRBD2 (5 bases each). Per the germline V gene, CDR1 is LGHNA and CDR2 is YNFKEQ. The CDR3 is 17 amino acids. Trimming stripped 0 bases from V and 1 base from J, with 15 bases between.

The J gene is TRBJ2-7, the V gene TRBV18; D is possibly TRBD2 (5 bases). The CDR3 contains 13 residues. Germline CDR1 is KGHSH and CDR2 is LQKENI. Trimming cost V 0 bases and J 3 bases, with 6 bases left between them. This CDR3 is CASSPPGLYEQYF. The CDR3 region has the DNA TGTGCCAGCTCACCACCAGGACTCTACGAGCAGTACTTC.

The genes are TRBV30 and TRBJ1-5; D might be TRBD1 (6 bases). The ends were cut back, 2 bases at V and 4 bases at J, with 15 bases in the middle. Germline CDR1 and CDR2: GTSNPN and SVGIG (reference sequence). The CDR3 is made up of 15 amino acids. The CDR3 sequence: CAWSIAWGLNQPQHF. CDR3 in DNA: TGTGCCTGGAGTATTGCCTGGGGGCTTAATCAGCCCCAGCATTTT.

The chain is built from TRBV10-1 and TRBJ1-1; D call uncertain. Germline V gene lookup returns CDR1 WNHNN and CDR2 SYGVQD (reference sequence). V dropped 5 bases and J dropped 1 base, with 11 bases sitting between them. This CDR3 has 14 amino acids. CDR3 sequence: CASSSAGSNTEAFF. The CDR3 DNA reads as TGCGCCAGCAGTAGTGCGGGTTCGAACACTGAAGCTTTCTTT.

The rearrangement links TRBV14 to TRBJ1-3; TRBD1 might be the D (5 bases). The germline gives CDR1 SGHDN, CDR2 FVKESK. Deletions cut 0 bases from V and 0 bases from J, with 9 bases between. CDR3 size: 16 residues. CDR3 bases: TGTGCCAGCAGCCAAGACCCAAGGGGCTCTGGAAACACCATATATTTT. This codes for CASSQDPRGSGNTIYF.

The chain carries TRBV30 and TRBJ2-5; TRBD2 agrees at 7 bases. This CDR3 has 13 amino acids. V lost 5 bases, J lost 4 bases, and 7 bases stayed unmatched. Germline V gives CDR1 GTSNPN, CDR2 SVGIG (reference sequence). The DNA of the CDR3 is TGTGCCTGGGGGCCGACTAGCCGAGAGACCCAGTACTTC. Residues: CAWGPTSRETQYF. Full variable domain (outside the CDR3, taken from reference TRBV30 and TRBJ2-5): SQTIHQWPATLVQPVGSPLSLECTVEGTSNPNLYWYRQAAGRGLQLLFYSVGIGQISSEVPQNLSASRPQDRQFILSSKKLLLSDSGFYLCAWGPTSRETQYFGPGTRLLVL.

This rearrangement joins TRBV28 to TRBJ1-5; D is perhaps TRBD1 (6 bases). The CDR3 extends over 16 amino acids. V lost 6 bases to trimming and J lost 7 bases, with 22 bases between them. Per the germline V gene, CDR1 is MDHEN and CDR2 is SYDVKM. CDR3 nucleotide sequence: TGTGCCAGCAGCAAAGGGGGGACTGCCCGGGGACAGCCCCAGCATTTT. It yields the protein CASSKGGTARGQPQHF.

The chain joins TRBV6-6 to TRBJ1-2; 7 bases fit TRBD1. Germline V CDR1 and CDR2: MNHNY, SVGAGI (reference sequence). Trimming cost V 6 bases and J 2 bases; bases outside gene matches: 12. CDR3 length: 16 residues. CDR3 bases: TGTGCCAGCAGCCGAGAGGACAGGACACTAAACTATGGCTACACCTTC. Protein: CASSREDRTLNYGYTF.

The chain recombines TRBV4-1 with TRBJ2-1; TRBD1 matches at 7 bases. The ends lost 4 bases at V and 6 bases at J; junction bases unmatched: 12. CDR1 is MGHRA and CDR2 is YSYEKL in the germline V gene. This CDR3 has 16 amino acids. Here the CDR3 reads CASSLTLAQGVNEQFF. CDR3 DNA sequence: TGCGCCAGCAGCCTTACGCTAGCTCAGGGGGTCAATGAGCAGTTCTTC.

With regard to this clone: A far more abundant clone sits one base away, making this likely a read error. The V call is TRBV7-9, the J call TRBJ2-1; 9 positions match TRBD2. The CDR3 consists of 15 residues. V lost 5 bases to trimming and J lost 0 bases; unmatched junction nucleotides: 2. Germline values: CDR1 SEHNR, CDR2 FQNEAQ (reference sequence). Written as DNA, the CDR3 is TGTGCCAGCAGCCGTAGCGGGAGCTCCTACAATGAGCAGTTCTTC. Amino acid sequence: CASSRSGSSYNEQFF.

V is TRBV2 and J is TRBJ2-1; maybe TRBD1 (6 bases). The CDR3 extends over 14 amino acids. Germline values: CDR1 SNHLY, CDR2 FYNNEI. Trimming removed 2 bases at V and 9 bases at J, with 14 bases between. DNA of the CDR3: TGTGCCAGCAGTGAATGGGGGCGAGAAGGTGAGCAGTTCTTC. Protein product: CASSEWGREGEQFF.

The rearrangement links TRBV5-1 to TRBJ2-5; 9 nucleotides agree with TRBD2. The germline CDR1 and CDR2 sequences are SGHRS and YFSETQ. CDR3 length equals 14 residues. Trimming took 4 bases from V and 3 from J; bases not matched to a gene: 4. CDR3: CASSPGTSKETQYF. The CDR3, as DNA: TGCGCCAGCAGCCCCGGGACTAGCAAAGAGACCCAGTACTTC. Variable domain in full (rest from reference TRBV5-1 and TRBJ2-5): KAGVTQTPRYLIKTRGQQVTLSCSPISGHRSVSWYQQTPGQGLQFLFEYFSETQRNKGNFPGRFSGRQFSNSRSEMNVSTLELGDSALYLCASSPGTSKETQYFGPGTRLLVL.

The rearrangement uses TRBV6-1 and TRBJ1-2; D possibly corresponds to TRBD1 (5 bases). Germline CDR1 is MNHNS and CDR2 is SASEGT. The length of the CDR3 is 14 residues. V was cut by 2 bases and J by 6 bases, with 13 bases left in between. The DNA of the CDR3 is TGTGCCAGCAGTGAACGCCAGGGCAGAGATGGCTACACCTTC. Its translation is CASSERQGRDGYTF.

The chain uses TRBV11-2 and TRBJ2-3; D might be TRBD1 (5 bases). This CDR3 has 14 amino acids. The V and J ends lost 2 bases and 4 bases respectively, with 10 bases between them. CDR1 is SGHAT and CDR2 is FQNNGV in the germline V gene. The CDR3 DNA sequence: TGTGCCAGCAGCTTATCGAAGGGGTCAGATACGCAGTATTTT. Protein product: CASSLSKGSDTQYF.

V is TRBV5-4 and J is TRBJ2-1, with TRBD2 identical over 8 bases. V gave up 4 bases and J gave up 7 bases; unmatched junction bases: 7. The CDR3 covers 14 residues. Germline CDR1 reads SGHNT; CDR2 reads YYREEE (reference sequence). CDR3 sequence: CASSVSGRWNEQFF. CDR3 coding DNA: TGTGCCAGCAGCGTGAGCGGGAGATGGAATGAGCAGTTCTTC.

The CDR3 region is CAWGQAGNTIYF. CDR3 in DNA: TGTGCCTGGGGACAGGCTGGAAACACCATATATTTT. The rearrangement links TRBV30 to TRBJ1-3, with TRBD1 matching over 7 bases. V gave up 5 bases and J gave up 2 bases; unmatched junction bases: 0. CDR1 GTSNPN and CDR2 SVGIG come from the germline V gene (reference sequence). The CDR3 is made up of 12 amino acids.

The chain couples TRBV6-6 to TRBJ2-7, with D possibly being TRBD1 (7 bases). The length of the CDR3 is 13 residues. Germline CDR1 is MNHNY and CDR2 is SVGAGI (reference sequence). Trimming stripped 2 bases from V and 5 bases from J, with 10 bases between. CDR3 sequence: CASSYTGEDEQYF. CDR3 nucleotides: TGTGCCAGCAGTTACACAGGGGAGGACGAGCAGTACTTC.

V gene TRBV5-1 combines with J gene TRBJ2-2; no definite D call. This CDR3 is built from 15 residues. Germline V gives CDR1 SGHRS, CDR2 YFSETQ. Deletions cut 4 bases from V and 1 base from J, with 11 bases between. The CDR3 DNA reads as TGCGCCAGCAGCCAAACCTCGGTGAACACCGGGGAGCTGTTTTTT. Translating it yields CASSQTSVNTGELFF.

V is TRBV7-2 and J is TRBJ2-4; tentative D call: TRBD2 (6 bases). CDR1 SGHTA and CDR2 FQGNSA come from the germline V gene. Trimming took 5 bases from V and 9 from J, leaving 14 bases between them. The CDR3 loop spans 13 amino acids. The CDR3 protein is CASSLTREAIQYF. The CDR3 DNA sequence: TGTGCCAGCAGCCTAACCAGGGAGGCCATTCAGTACTTC. Together with reference TRBV7-2 and TRBJ2-4, the CDR3 gives the full variable domain: GAGVSQSPSNKVTEKGKDVELRCDPISGHTALYWYRQSLGQGLEFLIYFQGNSAPDKSGLPSDRFSAERTGGSVSTLTIQRTQQEDSAVYLCASSLTREAIQYFGAGTRLSVL.

The genes are TRBV7-2 and TRBJ2-1, with 10 bases aligning to TRBD1. Per the germline V gene, CDR1 is SGHTA and CDR2 is FQGNSA. V lost 5 bases and J lost 6; bases outside the gene matches: 7. The CDR3 totals 15 residues. The CDR3 DNA sequence: TGTGCCAGCAGCCCATATCGGACAGGGGGCAATGAGCAGTTCTTC. Its translation is CASSPYRTGGNEQFF.

In this sample, this clone turned up many times. V gene TRBV6-6 combines with J gene TRBJ1-4; D uncertain. Between the trimmed V and J ends, which lost 4 bases and 2 bases, there was a span of 5 bases. This CDR3 is built from 13 residues. Germline V gene lookup returns CDR1 MNHNY and CDR2 SVGAGI (reference sequence). The CDR3 DNA sequence: TGTGCCAGCAGTTTTTCGACTAATGAAAAACTGTTTTTT. Translation gives CASSFSTNEKLFF.

The CDR3 region is CASSEIGLAELYEQYF. The CDR3 nucleotides are TGTGCCAGCAGTGAAATTGGGCTAGCGGAGTTGTACGAGCAGTACTTC. This chain joins TRBV6-1 and TRBJ2-7, with 7 nucleotides matching TRBD2. With V trimmed by 2 bases and J by 4 bases, 11 bases remained unmatched. The germline gives CDR1 MNHNS, CDR2 SASEGT. This CDR3 has 16 amino acids.

The gene calls are TRBV15 and TRBJ1-1; a weak D match, TRBD1 (6 bases). This CDR3 comprises 13 residues. Trimming removed 1 base from V and 11 bases from J, with 14 bases in between. Per germline, CDR1 LNHNV and CDR2 YYDKDF (reference sequence). The CDR3 DNA reads as TGTGCCACCAGCAGAGTAGGAGGGGGTGGGGCTTTCTTT. It yields the protein CATSRVGGGGAFF.

V gene TRBV10-3 combines with J gene TRBJ2-3; TRBD2 is a possible D gene (5 bases). Looked up from germline, CDR1 is ENHRY and CDR2 is SYGVKD. This CDR3 has 15 amino acids. Trimming pared 5 bases from V and 3 bases from J, leaving 15 bases between. The CDR3 protein is CAISKTDSQTDTQYF. The DNA for the CDR3 is TGTGCCATCAGTAAGACGGACTCGCAGACAGATACGCAGTATTTT.

The chain combines TRBV29-1 with TRBJ2-7, with 8 bases identical to TRBD1. The CDR3 contains 15 residues. The V segment lost 7 bases and the J segment 0 bases; nucleotides outside the gene matches: 11. Germline CDR1 is SQVTM and CDR2 is ANQGSEA. CDR3 DNA: TGCAGCGGACTACTACACAGGGGGTACTCCTACGAGCAGTACTTC. Its translation is CSGLLHRGYSYEQYF.